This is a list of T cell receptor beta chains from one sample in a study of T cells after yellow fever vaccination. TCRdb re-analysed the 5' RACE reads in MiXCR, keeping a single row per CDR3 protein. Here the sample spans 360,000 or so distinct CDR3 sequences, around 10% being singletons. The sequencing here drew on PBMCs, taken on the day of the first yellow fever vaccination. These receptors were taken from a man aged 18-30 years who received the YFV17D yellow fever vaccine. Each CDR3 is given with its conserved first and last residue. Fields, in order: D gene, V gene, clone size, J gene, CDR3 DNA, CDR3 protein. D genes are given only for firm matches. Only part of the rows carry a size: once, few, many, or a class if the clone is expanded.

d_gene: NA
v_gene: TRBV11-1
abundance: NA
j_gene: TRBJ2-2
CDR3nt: TGTGCCAGCAGCTCACGACGTGTCACCGGGGAGCTGTTTTTT
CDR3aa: CASSSRRVTGELFF

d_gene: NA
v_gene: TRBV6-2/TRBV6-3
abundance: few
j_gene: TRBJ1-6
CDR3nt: TGTGCCACCGACCGTCGGGACCGAAGCTCCTATAATTCACCCCTCCACTTT
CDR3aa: CATDRRDRSSYNSPLHF

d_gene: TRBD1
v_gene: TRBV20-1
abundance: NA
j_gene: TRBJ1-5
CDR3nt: TGCAGTGCTAGCCGACAGGGCGATCAGCCCCAGCATTTT
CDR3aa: CSASRQGDQPQHF

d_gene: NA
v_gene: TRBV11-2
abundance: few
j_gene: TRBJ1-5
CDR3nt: TGTGCCAGCAGCTTAGTAGATTTCCAGCCCCAGCATTTT
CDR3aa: CASSLVDFQPQHF

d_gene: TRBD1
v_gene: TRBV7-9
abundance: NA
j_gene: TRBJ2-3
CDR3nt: TGTGCCAGCAGCAGACAGGGGGCTCGGGATACGCAGTATTTT
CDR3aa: CASSRQGARDTQYF

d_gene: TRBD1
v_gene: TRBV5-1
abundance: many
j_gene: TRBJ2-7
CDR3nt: TGCGCCAGCAAGGACAGGGCAGAGTCCTACGAGCAGTACTTC
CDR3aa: CASKDRAESYEQYF

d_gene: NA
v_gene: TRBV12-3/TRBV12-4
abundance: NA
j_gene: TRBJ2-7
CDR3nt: TGTGCCAGCAGTTTCCCCAACTACGAGCAGTACTTC
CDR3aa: CASSFPNYEQYF

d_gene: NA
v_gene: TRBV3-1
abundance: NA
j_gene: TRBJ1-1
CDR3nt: TGTGCCAGCAGCCCCGGGAAGGGTCGGGAGAACACTGAAGCTTTCTTT
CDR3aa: CASSPGKGRENTEAFF

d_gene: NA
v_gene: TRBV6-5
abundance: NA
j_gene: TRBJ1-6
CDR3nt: TGTGCCAGCAGTTACTCGTTTTCCCCTTCCTCATCACCCCTCCACTTT
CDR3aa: CASSYSFSPSSSPLHF

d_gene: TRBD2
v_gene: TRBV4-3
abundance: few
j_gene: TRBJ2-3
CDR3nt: TGCGCCAGCAGCCAAGATTGGCGGGGGTACGGAGATACGCAGTATTTT
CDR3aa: CASSQDWRGYGDTQYF

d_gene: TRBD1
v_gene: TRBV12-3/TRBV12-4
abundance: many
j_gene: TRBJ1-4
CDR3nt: TGTGCCAGCAGCCGAACAGGGGGACAAGTTGAAAAACTGTTTTTT
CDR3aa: CASSRTGGQVEKLFF

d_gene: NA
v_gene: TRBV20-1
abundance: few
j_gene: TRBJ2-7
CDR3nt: TGCAGTGCTAGAAACCTCGACAGCACCTACGAGCAGTACTTC
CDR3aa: CSARNLDSTYEQYF

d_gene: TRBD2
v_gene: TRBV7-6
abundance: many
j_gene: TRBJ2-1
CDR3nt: TGTGCCAGCAGCTTTTCGACTAGCGGGGGGGCCGGTGAGCAGTTCTTC
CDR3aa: CASSFSTSGGAGEQFF

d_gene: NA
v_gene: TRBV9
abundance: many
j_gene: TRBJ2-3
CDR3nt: TGTGCCAGCGCGGGACGGCAGGGCGGCGCAGATACGCAGTATTTT
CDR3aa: CASAGRQGGADTQYF

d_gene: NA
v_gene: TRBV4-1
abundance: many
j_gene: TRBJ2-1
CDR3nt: TGCGCCAGCAGCCCCAAGAGCCCGGCGGGAAGCGAGCAGTTCTTC
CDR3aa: CASSPKSPAGSEQFF

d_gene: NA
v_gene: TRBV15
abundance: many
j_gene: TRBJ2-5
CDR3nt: TGTGCCACCAGCAGAGTAGGGGACGGGGAGACCCAGTACTTC
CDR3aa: CATSRVGDGETQYF

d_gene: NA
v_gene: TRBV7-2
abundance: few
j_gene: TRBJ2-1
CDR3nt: TGTGCCAGCAGCCAATGGACTGGGACTGACAATGAGCAGTTCTTC
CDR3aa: CASSQWTGTDNEQFF

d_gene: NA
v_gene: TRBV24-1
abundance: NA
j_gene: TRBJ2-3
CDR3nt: TGTGCCACCAGTGTTCCCGGGCCTATGGATACGCAGTATTTT
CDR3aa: CATSVPGPMDTQYF

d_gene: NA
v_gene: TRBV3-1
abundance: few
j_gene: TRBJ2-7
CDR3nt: TGTGCCAGCAGCCTGCGGGGATCGGGCGAGCAGTACTTC
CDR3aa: CASSLRGSGEQYF

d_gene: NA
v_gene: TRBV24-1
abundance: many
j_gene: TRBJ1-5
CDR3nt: TGTGCCACCAGTGATTTTCGCAATCAGCCCCAGCATTTT
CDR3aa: CATSDFRNQPQHF

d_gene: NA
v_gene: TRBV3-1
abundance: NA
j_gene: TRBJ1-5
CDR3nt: TGTGCCAGCAGCCAAAGTGATCAGCCCCAGCATTTT
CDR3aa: CASSQSDQPQHF

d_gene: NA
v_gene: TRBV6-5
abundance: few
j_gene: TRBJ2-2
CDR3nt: TGTGCCAGCAGTTACTCGGCACAAAACACCGGGGAGCTGTTTTTT
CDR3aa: CASSYSAQNTGELFF

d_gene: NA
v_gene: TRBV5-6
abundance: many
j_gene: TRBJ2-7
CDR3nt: TGTGCCAGCGGCGGGGGCAGGGGGCTAGGGGAGCAGTACTTC
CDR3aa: CASGGGRGLGEQYF

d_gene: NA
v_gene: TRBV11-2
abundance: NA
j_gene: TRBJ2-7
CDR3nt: TGTGCCAGCAGCTTTTACAGCGAGCAGTACTTC
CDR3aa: CASSFYSEQYF

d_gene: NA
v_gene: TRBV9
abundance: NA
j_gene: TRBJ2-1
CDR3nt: TGTGCCAGCAGCGTAGGGGGCAACTCCTACAATGAGCAGTTCTTC
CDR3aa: CASSVGGNSYNEQFF

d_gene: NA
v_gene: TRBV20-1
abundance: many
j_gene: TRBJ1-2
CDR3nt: TGCAGTGCTAGGGGAGGGGACGGGGCTAACTATGGCTACACCTTC
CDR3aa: CSARGGDGANYGYTF

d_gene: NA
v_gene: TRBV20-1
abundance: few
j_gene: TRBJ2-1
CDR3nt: TGCAGTGCTAGCGGGGGGCCCGACAATGAGCAGTTCTTC
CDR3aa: CSASGGPDNEQFF

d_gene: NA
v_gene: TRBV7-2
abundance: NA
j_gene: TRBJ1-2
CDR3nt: TGTGCCAGCAGCTACGACGATAGTCCTAACTATGGCTACACCTTC
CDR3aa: CASSYDDSPNYGYTF

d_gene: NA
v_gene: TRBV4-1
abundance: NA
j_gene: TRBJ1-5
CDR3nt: TGCGCCAGCAGCCGGATGCACCCCGCCAGGGTCCATCAGCCCCAGCATTTT
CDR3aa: CASSRMHPARVHQPQHF

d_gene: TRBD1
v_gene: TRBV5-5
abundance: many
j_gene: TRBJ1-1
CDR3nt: TGTGCCAGCAGCTTACAGGGGGCGCTTAACACTGAAGCTTTCTTT
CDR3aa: CASSLQGALNTEAFF

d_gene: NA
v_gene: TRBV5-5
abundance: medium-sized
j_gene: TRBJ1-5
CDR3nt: TGTGCCAGCAGCTTATACCGGGACTCCCCCAGGCCCCAGCATTTT
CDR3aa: CASSLYRDSPRPQHF

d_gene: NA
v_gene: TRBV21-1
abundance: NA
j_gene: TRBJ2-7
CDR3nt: TGTGCCAGCAGCAAAAAAGGCAGGAAAAACTCCTACGAGCAGTACTTC
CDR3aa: CASSKKGRKNSYEQYF

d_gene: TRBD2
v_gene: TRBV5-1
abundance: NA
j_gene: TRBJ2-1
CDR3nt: TGCGCCAGCAGCTTGTATAGCGGGGAAGGGGGAAATGAGCAGTTCTTC
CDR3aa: CASSLYSGEGGNEQFF

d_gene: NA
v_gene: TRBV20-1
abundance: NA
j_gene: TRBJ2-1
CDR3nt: TGCAGTGCACCTCAGGGACCCAGCTCCTACAATGAGCAGTTCTTC
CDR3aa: CSAPQGPSSYNEQFF

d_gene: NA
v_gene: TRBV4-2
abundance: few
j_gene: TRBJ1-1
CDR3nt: TGTGCCAGCAGCCAAGACCGGACGGCGAACACTGAAGCTTTCTTT
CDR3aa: CASSQDRTANTEAFF

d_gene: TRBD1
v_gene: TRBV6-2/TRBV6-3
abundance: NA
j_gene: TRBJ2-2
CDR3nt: TGTGCCAGCAGCCTTGACAGGGGGTACACCGGGGAGCTGTTTTTT
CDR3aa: CASSLDRGYTGELFF

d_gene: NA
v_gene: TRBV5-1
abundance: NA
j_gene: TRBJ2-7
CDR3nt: TGCGCCAGCAGCTTGGTGCCGGGAGACTACGAGCAGTACTTC
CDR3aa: CASSLVPGDYEQYF

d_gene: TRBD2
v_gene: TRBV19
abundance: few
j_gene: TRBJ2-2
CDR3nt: TGTGCCAGTAGTATAGAGCGGGGGGCCGGGGAGCTGTTTTTT
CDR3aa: CASSIERGAGELFF

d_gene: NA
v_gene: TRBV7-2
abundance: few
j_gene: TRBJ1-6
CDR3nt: TGTGCCAGCAGCTTAAGGGGGTCCTATAATTCACCCCTCCACTTT
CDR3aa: CASSLRGSYNSPLHF

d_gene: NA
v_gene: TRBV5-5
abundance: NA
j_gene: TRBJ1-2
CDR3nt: TGTGCCAGCAGACCCTGGGACGGAGTGGACTATGGCTACACCTTC
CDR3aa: CASRPWDGVDYGYTF

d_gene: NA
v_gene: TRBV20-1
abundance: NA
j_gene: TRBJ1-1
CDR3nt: TGCAGTGCTAGAGCTTCACTCCGGGCCCTTGGGCCTGAAGCTTTCTTT
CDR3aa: CSARASLRALGPEAFF

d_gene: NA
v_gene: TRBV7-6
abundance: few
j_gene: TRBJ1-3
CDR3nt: TGTGCCAGCAGTGAGGGGAGGAATGACAACACCATATATTTT
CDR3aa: CASSEGRNDNTIYF

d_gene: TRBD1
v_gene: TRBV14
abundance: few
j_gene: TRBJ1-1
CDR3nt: TGTGCCAGCAGCCAAGTCTACGGACAGGGCGCTGAAGCTTTCTTT
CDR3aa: CASSQVYGQGAEAFF

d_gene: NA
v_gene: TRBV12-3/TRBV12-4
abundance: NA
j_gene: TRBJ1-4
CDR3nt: TGTGCCAGCAGTTACGGGGGGAGTGAAAAACTGTTTTTT
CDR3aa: CASSYGGSEKLFF

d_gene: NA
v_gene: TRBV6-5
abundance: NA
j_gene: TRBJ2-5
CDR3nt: TGTGCCAGCAGGGTACTCGACCAGGCGTCAGAGACCCAGTACTTC
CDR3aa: CASRVLDQASETQYF

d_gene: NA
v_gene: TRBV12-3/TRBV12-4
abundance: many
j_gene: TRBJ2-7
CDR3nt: TGTGCCAGCAGTTTATGGGCTGCAGGGGAAAGCGGCGAGCAGTACTTC
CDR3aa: CASSLWAAGESGEQYF

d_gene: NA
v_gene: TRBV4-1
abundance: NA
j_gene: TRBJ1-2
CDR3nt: TGCGCCAGCAGCCAAGAACGAGATAGATTCTATGGCTACACCTTC
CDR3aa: CASSQERDRFYGYTF

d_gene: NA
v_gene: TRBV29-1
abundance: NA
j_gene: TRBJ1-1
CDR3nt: TGCAGCGTTGAAGTCTCGGGTTCCACTGAAGCTTTCTTT
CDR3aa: CSVEVSGSTEAFF

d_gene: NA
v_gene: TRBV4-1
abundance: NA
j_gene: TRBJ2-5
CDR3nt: TGCGCCAGCAGCCACAGGGGTCTGTACCAAGAGACCCAGTACTTC
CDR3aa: CASSHRGLYQETQYF